The clone carrying this T cell receptor (beta chain) was counted between two and nine times. The antigen remains unidentified. In the PCR, 60 Vbeta and 13 Jbeta primers were used. Profiling relied on immunoSEQ multiplex PCR, and the TCRdb table lists in-frame clones only, not all of them. There are roughly 200,000 clones in the sample; around a tenth occur only once, and 1% to 1.5% lies in the top ten. The sample originates from a study of cytomegalovirus exposure and HLA in healthy donors. On the study more broadly: Out of about 180 million T cells, an earlier analysis found over 100 million unique TCR beta sequences in total.

Study-wide results and caveats: It was taken for granted in presence/absence analyses that sequencing depth across donors was roughly uniform.

This CDR3 has 18 amino acids. The V gene end was trimmed by 6 bases and the J gene end by 8 bases; junction bases not matched to a gene: 17. Germline CDR1 reads SNHLY; CDR2 reads FYNNEI. The TCR comes from a woman younger than 45 in good health and CMV-seropositive. The V gene is TRBV2, the J gene TRBJ1-4, with 11 bases matching TRBD1. The specimen sequenced was PBMCs. CDR3 sequence reads: CASRDPPGQGGAEEKLFF. CDR3 coding DNA: TGTGCCAGCAGGGATCCTCCGGGACAGGGGGGCGCGGAGGAAAAACTGTTTTTT.